One sample yielded the 6 T cell receptor beta chains listed below, sequenced in a study of T cell responses to AZD1222 COVID-19 vaccine (TCRdb year 2021). The receptor library was made with the immunoSEQ multiplex PCR assay. TCRdb provides this immuneACCESS table in a form limited to in-frame rearrangements. Some clones are lacking; in checked studies, under half of them reflect an unresolved V gene, and why the rest are absent is not known. The sample has under 130,000 clones on record, roughly 91% of them singletons. The top ten clonotypes cover 9% to 9.5% of the sample. The label giving this sample's time point can be read as: baseline before first vaccination. The specimen comprised peripheral blood, sampled on day 0 of AZD1222 vaccination. These receptors came from an adult in good health.

The chain has TRBV5-1 and TRBJ2-3, with 9 bases lining up with TRBD2. CDR1 SGHRS and CDR2 YFSETQ come from the germline V gene. The CDR3 runs 16 residues. Germline trimming cut 3 bases from V and 1 base from J; bases unmatched to any gene: 6. The CDR3 DNA reads TGCGCCAGCAGCTCCTGGACTAGCGTACGCACAGATACGCAGTATTTT. Protein sequence: CASSSWTSVRTDTQYF.

The chain links TRBV5-1 to TRBJ2-2; D gene ambiguous. Deletions cut 7 bases from V and 4 bases from J, with 17 bases between. Per the germline V gene, CDR1 is SGHRS and CDR2 is YFSETQ. The CDR3 loop spans 15 amino acids. CDR3 protein: CASGRGAWSTGELFF. The CDR3 DNA is TGCGCCAGCGGCCGTGGAGCGTGGTCCACCGGGGAGCTGTTTTTT.

The chain has TRBV5-1 and TRBJ2-1; 7 positions agree with TRBD2. The CDR3 contains 15 residues. The germline V gene has CDR1 SGHRS and CDR2 YFSETQ. The J segment lost 5 bases and the V segment lost 0 bases, leaving 5 bases of the junction unmatched. The CDR3 bases are TGCGCCAGCAGCTTGGTTCTAGCGGAAGACAATGAGCAGTTCTTC. Its protein is CASSLVLAEDNEQFF. Drawing the rest from reference TRBV5-1 and TRBJ2-1, the complete variable domain is KAGVTQTPRYLIKTRGQQVTLSCSPISGHRSVSWYQQTPGQGLQFLFEYFSETQRNKGNFPGRFSGRQFSNSRSEMNVSTLELGDSALYLCASSLVLAEDNEQFFGPGTRLTVL.

V usage is TRBV6-6 and J usage is TRBJ1-3; D unclear. CDR3 length: 15 amino acids. Germline CDR1 and CDR2: MNHNY and SVGAGI (reference sequence). With 2 bases removed from V and 0 bases from J, the gap between germline ends came to 8 bases. CDR3 in DNA: TGTGCCAGCAGTTACAGGGAGCTCTCTGGAAACACCATATATTTT. Residues: CASSYRELSGNTIYF.

The chain links TRBV24-1 to TRBJ2-2; unclear D gene. The V end lost 8 bases, the J end lost 6 bases, and 15 bases lay between the germline ends. The germline gives CDR1 KGHDR, CDR2 SFDVKD. The CDR3 has 14 amino acids. CDR3 coding DNA: TGTGCCACCACCGATCCCCGGCGGTCCGGGGAGCTGTTTTTT. Protein: CATTDPRRSGELFF.

This clone has a handful of counts. The chain joins TRBV27 to TRBJ2-5, with TRBD1 identical over 8 bases. V was pared by 8 bases and J by 4 bases, with 6 bases of the junction left unmatched. Germline assignment: CDR1 MNHEY and CDR2 SMNVEV (reference sequence). The CDR3 has 13 residues. CDR3 region: CASGRQGRETQYF. CDR3 DNA: TGTGCCAGCGGACGACAGGGGCGAGAGACCCAGTACTTC.